The present T cell receptor (beta chain) was sequenced within a study of T cell responses to AZD1222 COVID-19 vaccine. Profiled with immunoSEQ multiplex PCR; TCRdb holds only in-frame clones, not every one. Seen here are about 180,000 clones, 85% to 90% observed once, and the top ten hold about 9.9%. CDR3 length: 17 amino acids. The V and J ends lost 4 bases and 1 base, in that order; junction bases with no gene match: 7. Per germline, CDR1 SNHLY and CDR2 FYNNEI. With regard to this clone: Antigen: not known.

Findings of the study overall: None of the repertoires were sampled until the peak T cell response had passed.

Here the sequenced sample was peripheral blood, taken 28 days after the second AZD1222 dose. This TCR was sampled from an adult who received the AZD1222 COVID-19 vaccine. The chain is built from TRBV2 and TRBJ2-1; 10 bases fit TRBD2. CDR3 loop: CASSARTSGVSYNEQFF. CDR3 nucleotide sequence: TGTGCCAGCAGTGCGCGAACTAGCGGGGTTTCCTACAATGAGCAGTTCTTC.